The clone carrying this T cell receptor (beta chain) was recorded a few times. Its antigen is not identified. These data are taken from a study of T cell repertoires in aging, cancer and after chemotherapy. About the research overall: Donors were grouped into six age bands spanning 30 or younger through 70 or older. Patients with glioblastoma brain tumors were sampled before and after temozolomide-based therapy. Study observations and caveats: In each cancer cohort, median generation probability increased across chemotherapy, suggesting thymic output rebounded. Loss of evenness, beyond lost richness, contributed to age-related TCR diversity decline in cancer patients.

Germline V gives CDR1 MNHNY, CDR2 SVGAGI (reference sequence). The CDR3 runs 14 residues. Trimming pared 0 bases from V and 7 bases from J, leaving 12 bases between. The template was genomic DNA from peripheral blood, not RNA. Multiplex touch-down PCR with TRB-A/B primers amplified rearranged V-D-J TRB sequences. Each CDR3 protein gets one entry after TCRdb re-called the multiplex PCR reads with MiXCR. The data contain 3,600 or so distinct CDR3 sequences, 29% of them singletons. This TCR was recovered from a human donor with a solid tumor. Source material: blood. The rearrangement uses TRBV6-6 and TRBJ1-2; D is unclear. The CDR3 DNA follows: TGTGCCAGCAGTTACTCAACTCAGGTTTCTGGCTACACCTTC. Translating gives CASSYSTQVSGYTF.